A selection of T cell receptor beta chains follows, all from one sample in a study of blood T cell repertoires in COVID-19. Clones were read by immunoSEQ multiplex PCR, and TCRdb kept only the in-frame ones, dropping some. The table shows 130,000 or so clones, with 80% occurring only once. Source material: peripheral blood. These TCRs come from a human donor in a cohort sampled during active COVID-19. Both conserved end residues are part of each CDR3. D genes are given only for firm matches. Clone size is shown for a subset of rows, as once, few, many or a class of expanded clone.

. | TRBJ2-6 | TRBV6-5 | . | CASSLGRASGANVLTF | TGTGCCAGCAGTTTGGGCAGGGCTTCTGGGGCCAACGTCCTGACTTTC
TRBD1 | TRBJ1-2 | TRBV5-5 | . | CASSPAGGQANYGYTF | TGTGCCAGCAGTCCAGCAGGGGGACAGGCTAACTATGGCTACACCTTC
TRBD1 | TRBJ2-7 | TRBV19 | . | CASSIPGQGADEQYF | TGTGCCAGTAGTATACCCGGACAGGGGGCGGATGAGCAGTACTTC
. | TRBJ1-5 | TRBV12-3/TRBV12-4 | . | CASSLTGGQPQHF | TGTGCCAGCAGTTTAACGGGTGGTCAGCCCCAGCATTTT
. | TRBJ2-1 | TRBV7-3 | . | CASSWTGTNDEQFF | TGTGCCAGCAGCTGGACGGGAACAAACGATGAGCAGTTCTTC
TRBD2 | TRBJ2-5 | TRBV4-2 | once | CASSLGGEDQETQYF | TGTGCCAGCAGCCTGGGGGGGGAGGACCAAGAGACCCAGTACTTC
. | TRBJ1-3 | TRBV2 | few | CASSAGVGNTIYF | TGTGCCAGCAGCGCCGGGGTGGGAAACACCATATATTTT
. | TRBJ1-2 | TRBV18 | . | CASSPEGLLYGYTF | TGTGCCAGCTCACCAGAAGGACTTCTCTATGGCTACACCTTC
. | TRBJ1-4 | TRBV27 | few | CASSSQDSNEKLFF | TGTGCCAGCAGTTCACAGGACAGTAATGAAAAACTGTTTTTT
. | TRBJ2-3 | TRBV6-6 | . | CASSLFPSTDTQYF | TGTGCCAGCAGCCTATTCCCTAGCACAGATACGCAGTATTTT
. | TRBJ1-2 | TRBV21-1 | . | CASSKTRVGYTF | TGTGCCAGCAGCAAAACTAGGGTTGGCTACACCTTC
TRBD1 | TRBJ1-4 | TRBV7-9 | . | CASSLGTGDEKLFF | TGTGCCAGCAGCTTAGGGACAGGGGATGAAAAACTGTTTTTT
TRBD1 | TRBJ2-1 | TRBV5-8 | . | CASSRTGVRENEQFF | TGTGCCAGCAGCAGAACAGGGGTTAGGGAGAATGAGCAGTTCTTC
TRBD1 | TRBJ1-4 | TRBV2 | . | CATSQGTSEKLFF | TGTGCCACCTCACAGGGGACGAGTGAAAAACTGTTTTTT
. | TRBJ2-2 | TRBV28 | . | CASSPQGELFF | TGTGCCAGCAGTCCCCAGGGGGAGCTGTTTTTT
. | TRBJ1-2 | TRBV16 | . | CASSPPLLSYGYTF | TGTGCCAGCAGCCCCCCTCTACTTTCCTATGGCTACACCTTC
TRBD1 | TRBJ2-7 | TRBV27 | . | CASSKTRDRGREQYF | TGTGCCAGCAGTAAAACCCGGGACAGGGGGAGGGAGCAGTACTTC
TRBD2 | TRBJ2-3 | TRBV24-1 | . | CATSPGLNTDTQYF | TGTGCCACCTCCCCGGGACTAAACACAGATACGCAGTATTTT
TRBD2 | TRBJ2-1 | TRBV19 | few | CASSIREGNEQFF | TGTGCCAGTAGTATACGGGAGGGCAATGAGCAGTTCTTC
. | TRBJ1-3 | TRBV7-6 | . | CASSLEPGHRRITSGNTIYF | TGTGCCAGCAGCTTAGAACCGGGACACAGAAGAATTACCTCTGGAAACACCATATATTTT
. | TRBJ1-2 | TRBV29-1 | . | CSSGQGNYGYTF | TGCAGCAGTGGGCAGGGGAACTATGGCTACACCTTC
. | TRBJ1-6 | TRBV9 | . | CASSGTVNNSPLHF | TGTGCCAGCAGCGGGACAGTAAATAATTCACCCCTCCACTTT
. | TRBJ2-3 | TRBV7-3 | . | CASSSGQTPTDTQYF | TGTGCCAGCAGCTCAGGACAGACACCCACAGATACGCAGTATTTT
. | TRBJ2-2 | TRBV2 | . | CASQILRGTGELFF | TGTGCCAGCCAAATTCTTAGGGGCACCGGGGAGCTGTTTTTT
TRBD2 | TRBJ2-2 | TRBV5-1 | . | CASSGLAGGPSGELFF | TGCGCCAGCAGCGGTCTAGCGGGGGGGCCATCCGGGGAGCTGTTTTTT
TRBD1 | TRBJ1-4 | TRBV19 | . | CASSIDRRQGVKLVTNEKLFF | TGTGCCAGTAGTATAGATCGTCGACAGGGGGTGAAGTTAGTGACTAATGAAAAACTGTTTTTT
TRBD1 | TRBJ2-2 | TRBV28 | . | CASTLGAQGARGELFF | TGTGCCAGCACTCTCGGGGCACAGGGGGCGCGTGGGGAGCTGTTTTTT
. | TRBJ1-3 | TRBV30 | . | CAWSFTGSSGNTIYF | TGTGCCTGGAGCTTCACAGGGAGCTCTGGAAACACCATATATTTT
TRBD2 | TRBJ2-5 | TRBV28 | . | CASSSIRGLAGGTQETQYF | TGTGCCAGCAGCTCTATCAGGGGACTAGCGGGAGGTACACAAGAGACCCAGTACTTC
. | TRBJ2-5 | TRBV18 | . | CASSPPASGETQYF | TGTGCCAGCTCACCACCCGCGTCGGGGGAGACCCAGTACTTC
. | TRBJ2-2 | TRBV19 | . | CASSKKDSVNTGELFF | TGTGCCAGTAGTAAAAAAGACAGTGTGAACACCGGGGAGCTGTTTTTT
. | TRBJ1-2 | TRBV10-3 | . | CAISESASGGYTF | TGTGCCATCAGTGAGTCGGCCTCCGGGGGCTACACCTTC